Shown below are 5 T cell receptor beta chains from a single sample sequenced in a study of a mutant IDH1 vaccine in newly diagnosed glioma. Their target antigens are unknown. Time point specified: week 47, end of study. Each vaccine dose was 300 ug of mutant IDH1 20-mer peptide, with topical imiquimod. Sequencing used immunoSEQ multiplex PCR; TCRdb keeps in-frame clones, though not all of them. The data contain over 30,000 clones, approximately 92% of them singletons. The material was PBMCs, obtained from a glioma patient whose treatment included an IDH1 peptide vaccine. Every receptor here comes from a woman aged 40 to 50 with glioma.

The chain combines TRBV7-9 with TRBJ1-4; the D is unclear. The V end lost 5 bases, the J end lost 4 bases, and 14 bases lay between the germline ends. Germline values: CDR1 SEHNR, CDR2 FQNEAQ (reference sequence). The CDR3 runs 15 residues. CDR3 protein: CASSPFVTLNEKLFF. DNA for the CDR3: TGTGCCAGCAGCCCGTTTGTAACGCTTAATGAAAAACTGTTTTTT.

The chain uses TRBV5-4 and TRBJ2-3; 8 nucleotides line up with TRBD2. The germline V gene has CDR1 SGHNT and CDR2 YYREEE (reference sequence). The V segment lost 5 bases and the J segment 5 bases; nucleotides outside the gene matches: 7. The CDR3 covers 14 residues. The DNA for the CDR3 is TGTGCCAGCAGGGAAGCGGGAGCGGGAGATACGCAGTATTTT. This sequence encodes CASREAGAGDTQYF.

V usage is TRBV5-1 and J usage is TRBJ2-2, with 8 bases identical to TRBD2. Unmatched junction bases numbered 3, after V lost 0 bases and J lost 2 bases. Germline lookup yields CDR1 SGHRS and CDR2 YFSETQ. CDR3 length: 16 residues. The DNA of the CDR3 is TGCGCCAGCAGCTTGGTTGCGGGGGGTAACACCGGGGAGCTGTTTTTT. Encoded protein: CASSLVAGGNTGELFF.

In DNA form, the CDR3 reads TGTGCCACCCGGTGGGAAAGGGGGAAGAACACTGAAGCTTTCTTT. Protein product: CATRWERGKNTEAFF. The V and J genes are TRBV2 and TRBJ1-1; a possible D gene is TRBD1 (6 bases). V was pared by 10 bases and J by 1 base, with 19 bases between. Germline V gives CDR1 SNHLY, CDR2 FYNNEI. This CDR3 has 15 amino acids.

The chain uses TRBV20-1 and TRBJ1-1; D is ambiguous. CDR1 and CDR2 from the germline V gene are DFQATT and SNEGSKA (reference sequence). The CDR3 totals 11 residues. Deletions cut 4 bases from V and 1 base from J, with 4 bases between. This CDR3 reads CSATQNTEAFF. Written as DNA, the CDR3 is TGCAGTGCTACCCAGAACACTGAAGCTTTCTTT.